The TCR beta chain described here comes from a study of cytotoxic CD8 clonotypes in ibrutinib-treated CLL. Study summary: With a range of 6 to 36, the median treatment time before response samples were taken was approximately twelve months.

Libraries were prepared by immunoSEQ multiplex PCR; TCRdb keeps only in-frame clonotypes and omits some of them. The sample shows about 5,500 clones, approximately 71% of them seen only once. J lost 3 bases, V lost 3 bases, and 8 bases had no gene match. Germline loops: CDR1 SGHNT, CDR2 YYREEE (reference sequence). There are 17 residues in the CDR3. This clone came up once. Here the sequenced sample was PBMCs, taken before ibrutinib treatment. This TCR was sampled from a human donor with chronic lymphocytic leukemia. This chain joins TRBV5-4 and TRBJ2-1, with 11 bases lining up with TRBD1. The DNA of the CDR3 is TGTGCCAGCAGCTCCCACTGGGGGACAGGGGGCTACAATGAGCAGTTCTTC. This translates into CASSSHWGTGGYNEQFF.